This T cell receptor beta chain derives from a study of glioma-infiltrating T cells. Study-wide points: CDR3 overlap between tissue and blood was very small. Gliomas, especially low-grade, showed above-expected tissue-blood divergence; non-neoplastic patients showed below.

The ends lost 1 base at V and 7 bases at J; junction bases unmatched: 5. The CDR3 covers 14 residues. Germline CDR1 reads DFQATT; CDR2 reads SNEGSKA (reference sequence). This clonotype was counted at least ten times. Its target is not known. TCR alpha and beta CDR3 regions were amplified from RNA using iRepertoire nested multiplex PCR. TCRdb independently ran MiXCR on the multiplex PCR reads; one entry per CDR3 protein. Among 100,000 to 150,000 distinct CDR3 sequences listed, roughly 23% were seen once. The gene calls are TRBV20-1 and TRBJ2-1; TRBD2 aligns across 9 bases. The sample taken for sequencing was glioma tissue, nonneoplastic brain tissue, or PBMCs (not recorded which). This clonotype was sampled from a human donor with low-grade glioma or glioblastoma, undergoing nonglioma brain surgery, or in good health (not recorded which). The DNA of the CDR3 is TGCAGTGCTAGAGTTCCGGGACTAGCTAATGAGCAGTTCTTC. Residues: CSARVPGLANEQFF.